This T cell receptor (beta chain) was obtained from a study of blood T cells in healthy people across ages. This clonotype was seen a handful of times. The CDR3 consists of 13 residues. Germline V CDR1 and CDR2: DFQATT, SNEGSKA (reference sequence). Trimming shortened V by 1 base and J by 2 bases, and 5 bases separated the two germline ends. Through a sample-barcoded 5' primer and a J-beta primer mix, a second PCR was run for 7 to 11 cycles. From the 5' RACE reads, TCRdb called clonotypes with MiXCR, one entry per CDR3 protein. Of about 580,000 distinct CDR3 sequences listed, 40% to 55% were seen once; the top ten hold 20% to 25%.

The chain joins TRBV20-1 to TRBJ2-2; D unclear. What was sequenced was blood. The sequence came from a man older than 75 in good health. The CDR3 region is CSARAVNTGELFF. CDR3 nucleotide sequence: TGCAGTGCTAGAGCTGTTAACACCGGGGAGCTGTTTTTT.